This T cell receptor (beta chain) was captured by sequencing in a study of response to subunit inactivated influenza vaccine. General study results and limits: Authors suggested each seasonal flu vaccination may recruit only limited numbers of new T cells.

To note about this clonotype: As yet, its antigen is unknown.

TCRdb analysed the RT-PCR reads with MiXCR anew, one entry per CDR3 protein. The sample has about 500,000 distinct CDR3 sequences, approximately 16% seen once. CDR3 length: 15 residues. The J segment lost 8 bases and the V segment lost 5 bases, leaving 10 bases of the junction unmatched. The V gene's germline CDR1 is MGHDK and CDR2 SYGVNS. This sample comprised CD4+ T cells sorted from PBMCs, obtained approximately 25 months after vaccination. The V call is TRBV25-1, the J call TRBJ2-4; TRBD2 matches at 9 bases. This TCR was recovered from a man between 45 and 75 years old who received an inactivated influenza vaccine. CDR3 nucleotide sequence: TGTGCCAGCAGTCACCCGCGGGGGGGCCGCGACATTCAGTACTTC. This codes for CASSHPRGGRDIQYF.